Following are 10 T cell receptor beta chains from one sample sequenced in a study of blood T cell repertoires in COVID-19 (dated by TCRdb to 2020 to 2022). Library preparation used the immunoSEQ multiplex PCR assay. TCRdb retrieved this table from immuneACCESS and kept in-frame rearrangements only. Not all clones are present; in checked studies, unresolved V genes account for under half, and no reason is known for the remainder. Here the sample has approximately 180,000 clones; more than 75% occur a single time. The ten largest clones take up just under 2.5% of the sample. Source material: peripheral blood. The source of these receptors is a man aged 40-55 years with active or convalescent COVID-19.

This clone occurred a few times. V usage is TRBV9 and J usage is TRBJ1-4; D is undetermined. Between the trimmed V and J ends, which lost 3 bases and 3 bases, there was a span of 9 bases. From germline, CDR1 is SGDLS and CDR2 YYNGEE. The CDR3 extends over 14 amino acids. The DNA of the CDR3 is TGTGCCAGCAGCGCCCGAGGTTCTAATGAAAAACTGTTTTTT. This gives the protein CASSARGSNEKLFF.

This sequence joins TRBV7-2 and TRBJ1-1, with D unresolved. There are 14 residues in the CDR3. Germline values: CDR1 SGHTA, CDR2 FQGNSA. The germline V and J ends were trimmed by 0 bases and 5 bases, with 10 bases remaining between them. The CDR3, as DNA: TGTGCCAGCAGCTTAGCAGGGCGGAGGACTGAAGCTTTCTTT. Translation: CASSLAGRRTEAFF.

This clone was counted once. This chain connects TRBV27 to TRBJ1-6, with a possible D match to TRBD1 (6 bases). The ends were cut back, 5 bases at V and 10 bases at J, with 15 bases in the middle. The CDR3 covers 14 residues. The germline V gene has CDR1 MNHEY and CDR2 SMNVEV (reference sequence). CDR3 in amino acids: CASSPQGGSSPLHF. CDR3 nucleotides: TGTGCCAGCAGTCCACAGGGTGGGTCCTCACCCCTCCACTTT.

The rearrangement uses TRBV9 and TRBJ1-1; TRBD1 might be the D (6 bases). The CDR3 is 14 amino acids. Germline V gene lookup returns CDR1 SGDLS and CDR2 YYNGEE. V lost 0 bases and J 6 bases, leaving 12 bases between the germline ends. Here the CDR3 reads CASSVEGERAEAFF. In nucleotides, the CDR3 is TGTGCCAGCAGCGTAGAGGGGGAGCGAGCTGAAGCTTTCTTT.

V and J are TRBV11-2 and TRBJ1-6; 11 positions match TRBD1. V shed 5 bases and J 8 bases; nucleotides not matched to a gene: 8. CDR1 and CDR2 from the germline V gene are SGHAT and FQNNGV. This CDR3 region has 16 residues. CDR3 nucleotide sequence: TGTGCCAGCAGCCTCTACGGACAGGGGGCTTATTCACCCCTCCACTTT. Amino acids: CASSLYGQGAYSPLHF. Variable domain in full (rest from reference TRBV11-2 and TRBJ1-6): EAGVAQSPRYKIIEKRQSVAFWCNPISGHATLYWYQQILGQGPKLLIQFQNNGVVDDSQLPKDRFSAERLKGVDSTLKIQPAKLEDSAVYLCASSLYGQGAYSPLHFGNGTRLTVT.

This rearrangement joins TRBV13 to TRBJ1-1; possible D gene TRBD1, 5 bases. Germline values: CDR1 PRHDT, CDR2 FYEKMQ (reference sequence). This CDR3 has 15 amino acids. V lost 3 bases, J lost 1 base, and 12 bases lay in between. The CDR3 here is CASSFLQEPNTEAFF. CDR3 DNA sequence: TGTGCCAGCAGCTTCCTACAGGAACCGAACACTGAAGCTTTCTTT.

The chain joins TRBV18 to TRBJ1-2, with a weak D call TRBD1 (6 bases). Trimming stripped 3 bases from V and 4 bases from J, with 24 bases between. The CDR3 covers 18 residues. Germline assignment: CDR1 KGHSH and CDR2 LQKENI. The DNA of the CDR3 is TGTGCCAGCTCACCCTTTAGTTCCGGGGCAGGGGAGTTCTATGGCTACACCTTC. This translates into CASSPFSSGAGEFYGYTF. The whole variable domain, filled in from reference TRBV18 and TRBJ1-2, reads NAGVMQNPRHLVRRRGQEARLRCSPMKGHSHVYWYRQLPEEGLKFMVYLQKENIIDESGMPKERFSAEFPKEGPSILRIQQVVRGDSAAYFCASSPFSSGAGEFYGYTFGSGTRLTVV.

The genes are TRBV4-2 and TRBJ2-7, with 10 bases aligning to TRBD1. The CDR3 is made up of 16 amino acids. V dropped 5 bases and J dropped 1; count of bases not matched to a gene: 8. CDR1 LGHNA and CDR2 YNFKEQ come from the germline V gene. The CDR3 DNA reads TGTGCCAGCAGCAACCCCGGGACAGGGGAGTCCTACGAGCAGTACTTC. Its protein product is CASSNPGTGESYEQYF.

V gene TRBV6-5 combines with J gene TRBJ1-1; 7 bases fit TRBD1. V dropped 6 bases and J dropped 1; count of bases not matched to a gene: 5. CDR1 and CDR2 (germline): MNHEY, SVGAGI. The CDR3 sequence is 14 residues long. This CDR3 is CASSPGQQNTEAFF. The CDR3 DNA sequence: TGTGCCAGCAGCCCGGGACAGCAGAACACTGAAGCTTTCTTT.

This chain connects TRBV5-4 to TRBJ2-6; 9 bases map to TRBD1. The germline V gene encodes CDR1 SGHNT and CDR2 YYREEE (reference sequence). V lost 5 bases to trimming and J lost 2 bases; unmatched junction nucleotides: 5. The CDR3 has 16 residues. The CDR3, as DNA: TGTGCCAGCAGAACCGGACAGGGGACTGGGGCCAACGTCCTGACTTTC. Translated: CASRTGQGTGANVLTF.